The 32 T cell receptor beta chains reported below all come from one sample, sequenced in a study of tumor-infiltrating lymphocytes in primary liver carcinoma. The input was approximately 500 ng total RNA; TCR beta cDNA was made from it with a constant-region primer. Amplification in three nested multiplex PCR rounds with slightly modified ARM-PCR gave rise to TCR beta libraries. For 10 cycles apiece, the opening two PCR rounds ran with TRBV1-TRBV30 forward primers and a C-beta reverse primer. One entry per CDR3 protein results from TCRdb running MiXCR on the multiplex PCR reads. Of 190,000 or so distinct CDR3 sequences listed, approximately 64% are singletons. Germline DNA was also extracted, and blood RNA derived from unsorted whole blood. Sequencing was done on a sample of peripheral blood. These receptors were taken from a woman in her sixties with primary liver carcinoma and hepatitis B virus infection.

Note on this clonotype: The junction differs from germline at one of its ends, possibly a read error. The V gene is TRBV11-2, the J gene TRBJ2-1; D might be TRBD1 (5 bases). The CDR3 is 14 amino acids. The V gene's germline CDR1 is SGHAT and CDR2 FQNNGV. CDR3 DNA sequence: TGTACCAGCAGCTCGGTGCAGGGTTCCGGTGAGCAGTTCTTC. Translated, it gives CTSSSVQGSGEQFF.

This clonotype has only one observation. This sequence may be a read error, since a much larger clone differs from it by one base. The chain is built from TRBV12-3 or TRBV12-4 and TRBJ2-1; a weak D match, TRBD2 (6 bases). This CDR3 has 13 residues. Trimming removed 1 base at V and 9 bases at J, with 10 bases between. CDR3 in amino acids: CASSLDGRSEQFF. DNA for the CDR3: TGTGCCAGCAGTTTAGACGGGAGAAGTGAGCAGTTCTTC.

Points on this clonotype: Mismatch with germline at one junction end may stem from a read error. V and J are TRBV11-2 and TRBJ2-1; 12 bases match TRBD2. The CDR3 extends over 19 amino acids. Germline assignment: CDR1 SGHAT and CDR2 FQNNGV. The CDR3 spells CASSPGRLAGVRSYNELFF. As DNA, the CDR3 is TGTGCCAGCAGCCCGGGAAGACTAGCGGGAGTCCGCTCCTACAATGAGCTGTTCTTC.

The chain has TRBV5-1 and TRBJ2-3; TRBD1 matches 7 bases. Unmatched junction bases numbered 8, after V lost 4 bases and J lost 0 bases. Germline V gives CDR1 SGHRS, CDR2 YFSETQ. This CDR3 has 16 amino acids. This CDR3 reads CASSPLGTESTDTQYF. CDR3 coding DNA: TGCGCCAGCAGCCCATTAGGGACAGAGAGCACAGATACGCAGTATTTT. Looking up the rest from reference TRBV5-1 and TRBJ2-3 gives the full variable domain: KAGVTQTPRYLIKTRGQQVTLSCSPISGHRSVSWYQQTPGQGLQFLFEYFSETQRNKGNFPGRFSGRQFSNSRSEMNVSTLELGDSALYLCASSPLGTESTDTQYFGPGTRLTVL.

Note on this clonotype: At one boundary the junction diverges from the germline segment, which might be a read error. CDR3 sequence reads: CASTFKGIETQYF. DNA of the CDR3: TGTGCCAGCACCTTCAAGGGCATAGAGACACAGTACTTC. The chain joins TRBV11-3 to TRBJ2-5, with unresolved D. CDR1 SGHNT and CDR2 YENEEA come from the germline V gene. There are 13 residues in the CDR3.

This clonotype showed up just a few times. This may be a read error, as it is one base from a much larger clone. This sequence joins TRBV12-3 or TRBV12-4 and TRBJ2-5, with D unclear. This CDR3 contains 12 residues. The CDR3 loop reads CANSPMRETQYF. The CDR3 DNA follows: TGTGCCAACAGTCCAATGAGGGAGACCCAGTACTTC.

Concerning this clonotype: Compared with germline, one end of the junction differs, possibly owing to a read error. The rearrangement links TRBV11-2 to TRBJ2-1; D remains unclear. The V gene's germline CDR1 is SGHAT and CDR2 FQNNGV. The CDR3 length is 16 residues. The CDR3 DNA reads as TGTGCCAGCAGCCGAGATGCGGTAGTCTACTACAATGAGCAGGTCTTC. Residues: CASSRDAVVYYNEQVF. Combining the CDR3 with reference TRBV11-2 and TRBJ2-1 gives the whole variable domain EAGVAQSPRYKIIEKRQSVAFWCNPISGHATLYWYQQILGQGPKLLIQFQNNGVVDDSQLPKDRFSAERLKGVDSTLKIQPAKLEDSAVYLCASSRDAVVYYNEQVFGPGTRLTVL.

With respect to this clonotype: One base away lies a much larger clone, so this may be a sequencing read error. This chain connects TRBV10-2 to TRBJ2-2, with TRBD2 matching over 10 bases. J gave up 7 bases and V 8 bases, and 7 bases lay outside the gene matches. The CDR3 has 14 amino acids. The germline V gene has CDR1 WSHSY and CDR2 SAAADI. The DNA of the CDR3 is TGCGCCAGCGGTTCTAGCGGGAGTATCGGGGAGCTGTTTTTT. Its protein product is CASGSSGSIGELFF.

A word on this clonotype: At one end the junction does not follow the germline gene, possibly because of a read error. CDR3 nucleotide sequence: TGTGTCAGCATCTTGGGCGGGAGTAGCTCCTACAATGAGCAGTTCTTC. Its protein product is CVSILGGSSSYNEQFF. This sequence joins TRBV28 and TRBJ2-1, with 7 bases lining up with TRBD2. The CDR3 contains 16 residues. Germline V gene lookup returns CDR1 MDHEN and CDR2 SYDVKM. The variable domain in full, with the rest retrieved from reference TRBV28 and TRBJ2-1, is DVKVTQSSRYLVKRTGEKVFLECVQDMDHENMFWYRQDPGLGLRLIYFSYDVKMKEKGDIPEGYSVSREKKERFSLILESASTNQTSMYLCVSILGGSSSYNEQFFGPGTRLTVL.

As to this clonotype: Given a much more abundant clone one base away, this may be a read error. J is TRBJ2-7 and V is TRBV7-9, with TRBD2 matching over 8 bases. V trimming: 3 bases; J trimming: 2 bases; junction bases outside the gene matches: 9. The CDR3 has 16 residues. Per the germline V gene, CDR1 is SEHNR and CDR2 is FQNEAQ (reference sequence). This chain's CDR3 is CASSLVRGSGAYEQYF. Written as DNA, the CDR3 is TGTGCCAGCAGCTTGGTGAGGGGTAGCGGGGCCTACGAGCAGTACTTC.

Comment on this clonotype: With a much larger clone just one base away, this may be a read error. The chain combines TRBV5-1 with TRBJ1-5; D perhaps matches TRBD1 (5 bases). CDR1 and CDR2 from the germline V gene are SGHRS and YFSETQ. This CDR3 contains 15 residues. V lost 7 bases and J 0 bases, leaving 14 bases between the germline ends. Written as DNA, the CDR3 is TGCGCCAGCTGCTCCGGGGGTCTTAGCAATCAGCCCCAGCATTTT. It is translated as CASCSGGLSNQPQHF.

Points on this clonotype: This may come from a read error, since a much larger clone is one base off. As DNA, the CDR3 is TGTGCCAGCAGCTCAGGACTAGCGGTAAGGCATGAGCAGTTCTTC. This encodes CASSSGLAVRHEQFF. The rearrangement joins TRBV4-2 to TRBJ2-1; 10 bases align to TRBD2. Germline V gene lookup returns CDR1 LGHNA and CDR2 YNFKEQ. The V segment lost 5 bases and the J segment 8 bases; nucleotides outside the gene matches: 9. The CDR3 extends over 15 amino acids.

The chain recombines TRBV6-6 with TRBJ2-3; 11 bases are shared with TRBD2. Germline lookup yields CDR1 MNHNY and CDR2 SVGAGI (reference sequence). The CDR3 is 18 amino acids. The CDR3 is CVRRPTSGSGGGTDTQYF. Here the CDR3 DNA reads TGTGTCAGGAGACCTACTAGCGGGAGTGGTGGCGGCACAGATACGCAGTATTTT.

The chain is built from TRBV11-2 and TRBJ2-5, with TRBD2 identical over 7 bases. The ends lost 7 bases at V and 2 bases at J; junction bases unmatched: 10. Per the germline V gene, CDR1 is SGHAT and CDR2 is FQNNGV. The CDR3 totals 15 residues. The CDR3 loop reads CASNLIGGSQETQYF. CDR3 coding DNA: TGTGCCAGCAACCTCATCGGGGGGAGTCAAGAGACCCAGTACTTC.

In the case of this clonotype: One end of the junction fails to match germline, which may point to a read error. The chain links TRBV4-1 to TRBJ2-1; D could derive from TRBD1 or TRBD2 (5 bases each). Germline loops: CDR1 MGHRA, CDR2 YSYEKL. The CDR3 totals 20 residues. Here the CDR3 DNA reads TGCGCCAGCAGCCGAAGCTCTTTTCGGGGCCACTCACCGGGCTACAGTGAGCAGTTCTTC. It yields the protein CASSRSSFRGHSPGYSEQFF.

The table lists this clonotype with many counts. This chain links TRBV4-2 with TRBJ1-5; 8 nucleotides align to TRBD1. The CDR3 runs 15 residues. V was pared by 4 bases and J by 2 bases, with 4 bases of the junction left unmatched. In germline, CDR1 is LGHNA, CDR2 YNFKEQ. CDR3 bases: TGTGCCAGCAGCCCTTCGACAGGGGGCAATCAGCCCCAGCATTTT. It is translated as CASSPSTGGNQPQHF.

Of note for this clonotype: Germline and junction disagree at one end, which may indicate a read error. V is TRBV30 and J is TRBJ2-1; perhaps TRBD2 as D (7 bases). This CDR3 region has 15 residues. Germline V gene data show CDR1 as GTSNPN and CDR2 as SVGIG (reference sequence). The CDR3 region has the DNA TGTGTCTGGAGTGGGGGAGGGGGAATTGACAATGAGCAGTTCTTC. Residues: CVWSGGGGIDNEQFF.

Regarding this clonotype: One junction end disagrees with the germline gene, perhaps due to a read error. The chain links TRBV11-1 to TRBJ2-2; tentatively, D is TRBD1 or TRBD2 (5 bases each). Germline-derived CDR1 and CDR2 are SGHAT and FQDESV (reference sequence). The CDR3 loop spans 11 amino acids. The CDR3 DNA reads as TGTGCCAGCACGGCTTTGGGGGAGCTGTCCTTT. It is translated as CASTALGELSF.

This clonotype was seen more than once but under ten times. The chain joins TRBV5-4 to TRBJ2-3; 7 positions agree with TRBD1. The CDR3 runs 14 residues. Germline V lookup: CDR1 SGHNT, CDR2 YYREEE (reference sequence). Germline trimming cut 4 bases from V and 3 bases from J; bases unmatched to any gene: 5. The CDR3 coding sequence is TGTGCCAGCAGCGAGGACAGGAGAACAGATACGCAGTATTTT. It specifies CASSEDRRTDTQYF.

This sequence joins TRBV5-1 and TRBJ2-1; D is unclear. The V gene lost 0 bases and the J gene lost 3 bases, with 13 bases spanning the gap. The CDR3 contains 16 residues. CDR1 SGHRS and CDR2 YFSETQ come from the germline V gene. The CDR3 loop reads CASSLGNSFYYNEQFF. In DNA, the CDR3 is TGCGCCAGCAGCTTGGGTAACAGCTTTTACTACAATGAGCAGTTCTTC.

For this clonotype: A read error is possible here, since a much larger clone lies one base away. A read error is likely, as this CDR3 ends without the conserved phenylalanine or tryptophan. The chain recombines TRBV4-2 with TRBJ2-7, with no clear D. V lost 4 bases, J lost 1 base, and 11 bases lay in between. The CDR3 consists of 14 residues. Germline V gives CDR1 LGHNA, CDR2 YNFKEQ. The CDR3 is CASSPTVLSYEQYI. The CDR3 DNA sequence: TGTGCCAGCAGCCCCACGGTACTGTCCTACGAGCAGTACATC.

On this clonotype: At one boundary the junction diverges from the germline segment, which might be a read error. This chain links TRBV4-1 with TRBJ2-2, with D perhaps TRBD1 (6 bases). CDR3 length: 15 amino acids. CDR1 and CDR2 (germline): MGHRA, YSYEKL. This chain's CDR3 is CTSSQAGARAGELLF. The CDR3 coding sequence is TGCACCAGCAGCCAAGCAGGGGCGCGGGCCGGGGAGCTGCTTTTT.

A note on this clonotype: At one end the junction does not follow the germline gene, possibly because of a read error. The chain employs TRBV4-1 and TRBJ2-7; D unclear. Germline CDR1 and CDR2: MGHRA and YSYEKL. This CDR3 has 16 amino acids. CDR3 in amino acids: CANSQDGMASSYEQYF. CDR3 sequence (DNA): TGCGCCAACAGCCAAGATGGTATGGCGAGCTCCTACGAGCAGTACTTC.

This clonotype was picked up many times. The chain carries TRBV10-1 and TRBJ2-5; D is possibly TRBD1 or TRBD2 (5 bases each). The germline V and J ends were trimmed by 4 bases and 3 bases, with 9 bases remaining between them. CDR3 length equals 13 residues. CDR1 is WNHNN and CDR2 is SYGVQD in the germline V gene (reference sequence). In nucleotides, the CDR3 is TGCGCCAGCAGTGCGCAGGGAGAAGAGACCCAGTACTTC. This translates into CASSAQGEETQYF.

V gene TRBV7-9 combines with J gene TRBJ2-3; possibly TRBD2 for D (5 bases). CDR1 and CDR2 from the germline V gene are SEHNR and FQNEAQ (reference sequence). The CDR3 covers 14 residues. V shed 7 bases and J shed 7 bases, with 18 bases lying between them. In DNA form, the CDR3 reads TGTGCCAGCAATTACGGGAAGGCCGCAAATACGCAGTATTTT. Its protein is CASNYGKAANTQYF.

Note on this clonotype: A read error may account for a junction end that differs from germline. V gene TRBV11-1 combines with J gene TRBJ2-7; 7 positions match TRBD1. CDR3 size: 15 residues. Looked up from germline, CDR1 is SGHAT and CDR2 is FQDESV (reference sequence). CDR3 sequence (DNA): TGTGCCAGCAGCCCCGGCGGAGAGGGGGCCTACGAGCAGTATTTC. It codes for CASSPGGEGAYEQYF.

This chain joins TRBV11-3 and TRBJ2-7; D might be TRBD2 (5 bases). The V and J ends lost 9 bases and 6 bases respectively, with 18 bases between them. Looked up from germline, CDR1 is SGHNT and CDR2 is YENEEA. The CDR3 totals 13 residues. As DNA, the CDR3 is TGTGCCAGTAGCCCTTTGGTAGGGAGCGAGCAGTACTTC. It codes for CASSPLVGSEQYF.

The gene calls are TRBV7-2 and TRBJ1-2; D perhaps matches TRBD1 (5 bases). V dropped 5 bases and J dropped 0 bases, with 10 bases sitting between them. Germline loops: CDR1 SGHTA, CDR2 FQGNSA. The CDR3 has 14 residues. The CDR3 DNA follows: TGTGCCAGCAGCCCCTGGACACCTAACTATGGCTACACCTTC. This translates into CASSPWTPNYGYTF.

A note on this clonotype: This may be a read error, as it is one base from a much larger clone. V is TRBV28 and J is TRBJ1-2, with D possibly being TRBD1 (5 bases). The CDR3 has 15 amino acids. Trimming pared 6 bases from V and 3 bases from J, leaving 17 bases between. Germline CDR1 is MDHEN and CDR2 is SYDVKM. The DNA for the CDR3 is TGTGCCAGCAGGTTAGTGGGGCAGGGATACTATGGCTACACCTTC. Its translation is CASRLVGQGYYGYTF.

Regarding this clonotype: One end of the junction does not line up with germline, which may come from a read error. The CDR3 DNA sequence: TGCGCCAGCAGCTTGGACGCTGGCCCAGATGCGCACTATTTT. This codes for CASSLDAGPDAHYF. The chain links TRBV5-1 to TRBJ2-3, with D unclear. The CDR3 is 14 residues long. Per germline, CDR1 SGHRS and CDR2 YFSETQ.

As regards this clonotype: A much larger clone differs from this one at a single base, so this may be a read error. The rearrangement uses TRBV6-1 and TRBJ2-3; 9 bases match TRBD2. The CDR3 consists of 14 residues. Germline lookup yields CDR1 MNHNS and CDR2 SASEGT. CDR3 nucleotide sequence: TGTGCCTGCAGTGGAAGGCGGGAGGGACATACGCAGTATTTT. It yields the protein CACSGRREGHTQYF.

This clonotype showed up just a few times. Since a much larger clone is just one base distant, this may be a read error. This chain joins TRBV5-4 and TRBJ2-6; D is perhaps TRBD2 (6 bases). The CDR3 covers 17 residues. Germline loops: CDR1 SGHNT, CDR2 YYREEE (reference sequence). In DNA form, the CDR3 reads TGTGCCGGCAGCTTTGGGGGGAGGAGCTCTGGGGCCAACGTCCTGACTTTC. Translated, it gives CAGSFGGRSSGANVLTF.